The present T cell receptor (beta chain) was sequenced within a study of T cell responses to AZD1222 COVID-19 vaccine. Whole-study context: Analyses pooled second doses at about 4 or about 12 weeks. Regarding the study as a whole: Scientists sampled the repertoires only once the peak T cell response had passed. Mostly white British, mostly female donors; authors suggested clonal diversity may be underestimated.

Concerning this clone: Antigen unknown.

Clones were read by immunoSEQ multiplex PCR, and TCRdb kept only the in-frame ones, dropping some. The table includes over 150,000 clones, 75% to 90% detected once. This receptor was taken from an adult in good health. The specimen was peripheral blood, collected on day 0 of AZD1222 vaccination.

CDR3 protein: CASSLAGGGNLEQYF. The CDR3 coding sequence is TGTGCCAGCAGCTTGGCAGGCGGGGGGAACCTCGAGCAGTACTTC. The chain recombines TRBV5-6 with TRBJ2-7, with TRBD2 matching over 8 bases. CDR3 length: 15 amino acids. The junction had 8 bases not matched to a gene; V was cut back by 0 bases and J by 6 bases. Per germline, CDR1 SGHDT and CDR2 YYEEEE.